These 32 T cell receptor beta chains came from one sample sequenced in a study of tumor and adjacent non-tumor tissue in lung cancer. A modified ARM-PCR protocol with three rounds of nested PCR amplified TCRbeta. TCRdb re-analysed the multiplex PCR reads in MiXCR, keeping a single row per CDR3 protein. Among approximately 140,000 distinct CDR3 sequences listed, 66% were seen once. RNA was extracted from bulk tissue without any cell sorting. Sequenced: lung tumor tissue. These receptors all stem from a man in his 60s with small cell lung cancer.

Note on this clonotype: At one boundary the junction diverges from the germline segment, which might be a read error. For the CDR3, the DNA is TGTGCCAGTAGCTTAAGAGCGTACCAAGAGATCCAGAACTTC. It translates to CASSLRAYQEIQNF. This chain links TRBV5-6 with TRBJ2-5; D is unresolved. This CDR3 contains 14 residues. Germline V gene data show CDR1 as SGHDT and CDR2 as YYEEEE.

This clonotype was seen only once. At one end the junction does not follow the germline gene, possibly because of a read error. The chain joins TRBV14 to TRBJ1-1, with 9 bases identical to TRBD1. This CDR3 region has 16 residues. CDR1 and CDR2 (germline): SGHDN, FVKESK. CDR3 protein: CASNQLQGAGGAEAFF. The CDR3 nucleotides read TGTGCCAGCAACCAATTACAGGGGGCAGGGGGAGCTGAAGCTTTCTTT. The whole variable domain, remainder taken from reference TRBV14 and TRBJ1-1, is EAGVTQFPSHSVIEKGQTVTLRCDPISGHDNLYWYRRVMGKEIKFLLHFVKESKQDESGMPNNRFLAERTGGTYSTLKVQPAELEDSGVYFCASNQLQGAGGAEAFFGQGTRLTVV.

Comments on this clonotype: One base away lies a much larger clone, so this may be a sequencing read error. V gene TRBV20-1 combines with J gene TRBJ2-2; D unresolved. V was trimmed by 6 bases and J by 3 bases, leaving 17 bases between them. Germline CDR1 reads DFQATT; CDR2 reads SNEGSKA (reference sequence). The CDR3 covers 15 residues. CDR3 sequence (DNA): TGCAGTGCCGGATCCCGGACCAGAGACACCGGGGAGCTGTTTTTT. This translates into CSAGSRTRDTGELFF.

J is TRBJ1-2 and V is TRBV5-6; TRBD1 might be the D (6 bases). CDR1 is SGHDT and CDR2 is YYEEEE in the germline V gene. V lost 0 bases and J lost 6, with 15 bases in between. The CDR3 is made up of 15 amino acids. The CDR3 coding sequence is TGTGCCAGCAGCTTGGCACAGGGAGGTGGCAATGGCTACACCTTC. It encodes CASSLAQGGGNGYTF.

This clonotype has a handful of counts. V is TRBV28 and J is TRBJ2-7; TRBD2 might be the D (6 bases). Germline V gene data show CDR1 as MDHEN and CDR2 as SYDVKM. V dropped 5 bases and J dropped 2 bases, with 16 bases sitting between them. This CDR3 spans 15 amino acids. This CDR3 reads CASSNYGGNPYEQYF. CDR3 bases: TGTGCCAGCAGTAACTATGGCGGGAACCCCTACGAGCAGTACTTC.

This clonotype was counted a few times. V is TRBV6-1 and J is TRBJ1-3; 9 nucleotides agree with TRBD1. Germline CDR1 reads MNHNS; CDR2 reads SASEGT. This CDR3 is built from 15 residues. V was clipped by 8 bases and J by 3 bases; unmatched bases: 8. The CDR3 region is CASQRDRDYGNTIYF. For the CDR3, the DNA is TGTGCCAGCCAGCGGGACAGGGATTATGGAAACACCATATATTTT.

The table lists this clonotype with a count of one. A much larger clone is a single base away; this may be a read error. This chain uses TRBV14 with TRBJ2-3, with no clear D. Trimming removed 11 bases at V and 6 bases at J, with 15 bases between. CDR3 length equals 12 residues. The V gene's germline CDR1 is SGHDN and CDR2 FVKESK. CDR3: CAGTPRRDTQYF. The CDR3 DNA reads TGTGCCGGCACCCCCAGACGGGATACGCAGTATTTT.

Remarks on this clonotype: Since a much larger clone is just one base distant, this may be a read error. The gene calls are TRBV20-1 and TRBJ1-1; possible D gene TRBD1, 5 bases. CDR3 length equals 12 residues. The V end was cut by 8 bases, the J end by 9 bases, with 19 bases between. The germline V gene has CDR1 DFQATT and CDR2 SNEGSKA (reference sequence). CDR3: CSTGGDSAKAFF. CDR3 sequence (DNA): TGCAGTACCGGAGGGGACTCTGCTAAAGCTTTCTTT.

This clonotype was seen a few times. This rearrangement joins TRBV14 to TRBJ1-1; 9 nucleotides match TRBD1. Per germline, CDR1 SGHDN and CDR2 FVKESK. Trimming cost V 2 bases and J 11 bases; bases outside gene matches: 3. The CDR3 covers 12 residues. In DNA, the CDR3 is TGTGCCAGCAGCCAATCCGGGACAGGGGCTTTCTTT. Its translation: CASSQSGTGAFF. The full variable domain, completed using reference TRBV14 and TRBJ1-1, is EAGVTQFPSHSVIEKGQTVTLRCDPISGHDNLYWYRRVMGKEIKFLLHFVKESKQDESGMPNNRFLAERTGGTYSTLKVQPAELEDSGVYFCASSQSGTGAFFGQGTRLTVV.

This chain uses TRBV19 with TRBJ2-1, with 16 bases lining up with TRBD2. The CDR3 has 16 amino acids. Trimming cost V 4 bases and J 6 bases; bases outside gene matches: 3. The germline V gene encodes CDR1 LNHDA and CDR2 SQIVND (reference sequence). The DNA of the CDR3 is TGTGCCAGTAGTAAAGGGACTAGCGGGAGGGTCAATGAGCAGTTCTTC. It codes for CASSKGTSGRVNEQFF.

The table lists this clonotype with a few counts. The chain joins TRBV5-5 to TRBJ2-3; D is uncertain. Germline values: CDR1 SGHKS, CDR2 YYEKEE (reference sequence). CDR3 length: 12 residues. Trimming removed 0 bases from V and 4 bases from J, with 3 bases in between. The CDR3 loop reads CASSLAADTQYF. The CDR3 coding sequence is TGTGCCAGCAGCTTGGCGGCAGATACGCAGTATTTT.

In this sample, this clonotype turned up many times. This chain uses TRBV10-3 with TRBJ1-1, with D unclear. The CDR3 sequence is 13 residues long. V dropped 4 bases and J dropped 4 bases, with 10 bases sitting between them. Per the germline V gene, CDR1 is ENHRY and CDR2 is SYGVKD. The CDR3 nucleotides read TGTGCCATCAGTGCGGCCGAGGGCACTGAAGCTTTCTTT. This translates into CAISAAEGTEAFF.

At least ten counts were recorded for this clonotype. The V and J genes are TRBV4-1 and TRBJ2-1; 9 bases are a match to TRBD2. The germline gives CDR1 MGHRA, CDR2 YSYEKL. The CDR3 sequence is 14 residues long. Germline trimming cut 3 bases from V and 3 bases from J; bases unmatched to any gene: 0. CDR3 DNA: TGCGCCAGCAGCCAGACTAGCGGCTACAATGAGCAGTTCTTC. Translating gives CASSQTSGYNEQFF.

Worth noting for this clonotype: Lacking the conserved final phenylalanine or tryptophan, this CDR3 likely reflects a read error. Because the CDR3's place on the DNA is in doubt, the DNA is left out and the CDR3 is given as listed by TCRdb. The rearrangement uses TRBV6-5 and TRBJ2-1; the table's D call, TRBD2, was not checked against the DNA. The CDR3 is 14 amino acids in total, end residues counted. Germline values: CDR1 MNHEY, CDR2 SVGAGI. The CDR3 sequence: CASSYVTSGRLPFV.

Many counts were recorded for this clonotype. The CDR3 protein is CSAFGTGERAFF. The CDR3 DNA sequence: TGCAGTGCTTTTGGGACAGGTGAGCGAGCTTTCTTT. The chain joins TRBV20-1 to TRBJ1-1, with TRBD1 matching 8 bases. The CDR3 spans 12 residues. V lost 5 bases, J lost 10 bases, and 9 bases stayed unmatched. Germline lookup yields CDR1 DFQATT and CDR2 SNEGSKA (reference sequence).

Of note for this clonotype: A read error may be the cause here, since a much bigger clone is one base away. CDR3 sequence (DNA): TGTGCCTGGAGTTTGGCAGGGGGGCACCTACCTGGGCAGTACTTC. Protein sequence: CAWSLAGGHLPGQYF. V and J are TRBV30 and TRBJ2-7, with D maybe TRBD1 (7 bases). Germline CDR1 and CDR2: GTSNPN and SVGIG (reference sequence). Between the trimmed V and J ends, which lost 2 bases and 9 bases, there was a span of 23 bases. The CDR3 has 15 residues. The complete variable domain, with remaining parts taken from reference TRBV30 and TRBJ2-7, reads SQTIHQWPATLVQPVGSPLSLECTVEGTSNPNLYWYRQAAGRGLQLLFYSVGIGQISSEVPQNLSASRPQDRQFILSSKKLLLSDSGFYLCAWSLAGGHLPGQYFGPGTRLTVT.

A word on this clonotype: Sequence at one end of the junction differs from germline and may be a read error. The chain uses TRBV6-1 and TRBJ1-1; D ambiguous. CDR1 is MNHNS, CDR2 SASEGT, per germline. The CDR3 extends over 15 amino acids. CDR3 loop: CASGEASDRYSEAFF. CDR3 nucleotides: TGTGCCAGCGGTGAAGCGTCAGACCGCTACTCTGAAGCTTTCTTT.

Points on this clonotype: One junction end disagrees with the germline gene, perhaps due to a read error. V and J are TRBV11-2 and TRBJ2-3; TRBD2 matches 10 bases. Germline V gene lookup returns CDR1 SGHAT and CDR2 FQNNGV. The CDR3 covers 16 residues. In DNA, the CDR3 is TGTGCCAACAGCTTGGGGACTAGCGACAACACACATACGCAGTATTTT. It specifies CANSLGTSDNTHTQYF.

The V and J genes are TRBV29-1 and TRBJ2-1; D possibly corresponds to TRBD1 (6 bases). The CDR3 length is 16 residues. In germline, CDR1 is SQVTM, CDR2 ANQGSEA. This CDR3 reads CGRGAGPAWSNNEQFF. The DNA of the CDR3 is TGCGGCAGGGGAGCAGGGCCCGCCTGGTCCAACAATGAGCAGTTCTTC.

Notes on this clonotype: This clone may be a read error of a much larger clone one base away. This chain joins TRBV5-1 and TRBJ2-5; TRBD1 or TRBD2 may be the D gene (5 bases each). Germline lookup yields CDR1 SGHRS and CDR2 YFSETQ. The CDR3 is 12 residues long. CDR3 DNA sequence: TGCGCCAGCAGACGAGGGCCGGGGACCCATTACTTC. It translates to CASRRGPGTHYF. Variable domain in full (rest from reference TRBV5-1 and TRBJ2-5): KAGVTQTPRYLIKTRGQQVTLSCSPISGHRSVSWYQQTPGQGLQFLFEYFSETQRNKGNFPGRFSGRQFSNSRSEMNVSTLELGDSALYLCASRRGPGTHYFGPGTRLLVL.

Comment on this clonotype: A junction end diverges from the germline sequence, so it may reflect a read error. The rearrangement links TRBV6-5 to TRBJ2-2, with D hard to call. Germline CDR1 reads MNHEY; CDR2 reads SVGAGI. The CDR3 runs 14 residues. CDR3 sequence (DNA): TGTGCCAGCACGACTGTCTCCAACACTGGGGAGCTGTTTTTT. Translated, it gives CASTTVSNTGELFF.

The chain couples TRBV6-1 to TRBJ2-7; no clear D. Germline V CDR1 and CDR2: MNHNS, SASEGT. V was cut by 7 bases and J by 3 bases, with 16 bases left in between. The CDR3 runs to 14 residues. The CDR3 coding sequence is TGTGCCAGCATGGTGGCGTCGTCTCTCTACGAGCAGTACTTC. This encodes CASMVASSLYEQYF.

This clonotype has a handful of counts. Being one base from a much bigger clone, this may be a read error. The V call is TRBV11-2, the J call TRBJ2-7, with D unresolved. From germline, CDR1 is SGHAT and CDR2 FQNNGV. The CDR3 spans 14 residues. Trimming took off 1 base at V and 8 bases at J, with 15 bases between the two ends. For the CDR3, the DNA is TGTGCCAGCAGCTTAGTGGCGTCCATTAGCAAGCAGTACTTC. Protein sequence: CASSLVASISKQYF. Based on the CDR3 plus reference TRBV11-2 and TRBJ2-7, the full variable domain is EAGVAQSPRYKIIEKRQSVAFWCNPISGHATLYWYQQILGQGPKLLIQFQNNGVVDDSQLPKDRFSAERLKGVDSTLKIQPAKLEDSAVYLCASSLVASISKQYFGPGTRLTVT.

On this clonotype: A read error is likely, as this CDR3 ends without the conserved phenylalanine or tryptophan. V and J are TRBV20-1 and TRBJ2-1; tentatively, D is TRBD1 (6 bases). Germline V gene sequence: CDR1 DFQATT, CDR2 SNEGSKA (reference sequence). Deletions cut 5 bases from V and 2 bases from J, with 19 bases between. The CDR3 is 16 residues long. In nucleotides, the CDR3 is TGCAGTGCTCTTTCGACAGGAATCACAGCCTACAATGAGCAGTTCCTC. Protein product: CSALSTGITAYNEQFL.

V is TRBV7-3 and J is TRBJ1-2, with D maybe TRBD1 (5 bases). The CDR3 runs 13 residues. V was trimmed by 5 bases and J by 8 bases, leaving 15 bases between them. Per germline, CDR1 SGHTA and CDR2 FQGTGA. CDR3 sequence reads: CASSTSTGGGYTF. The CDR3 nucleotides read TGTGCCAGCAGCACTAGCACAGGCGGCGGCTACACCTTC. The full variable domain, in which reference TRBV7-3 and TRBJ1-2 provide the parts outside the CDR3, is GAGVSQTPSNKVTEKGKYVELRCDPISGHTALYWYRQSLGQGPEFLIYFQGTGAADDSGLPNDRFFAVRPEGSVSTLKIQRTERGDSAVYLCASSTSTGGGYTFGSGTRLTVV.

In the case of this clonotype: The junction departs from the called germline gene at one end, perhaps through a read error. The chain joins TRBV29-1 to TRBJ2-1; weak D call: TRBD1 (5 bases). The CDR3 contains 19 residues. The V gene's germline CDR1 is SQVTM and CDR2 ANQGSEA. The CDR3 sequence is CSVENTGASAVPSYNEKFF. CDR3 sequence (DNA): TGCAGCGTTGAAAACACTGGGGCGTCAGCAGTCCCCTCCTACAATGAGAAGTTCTTC.

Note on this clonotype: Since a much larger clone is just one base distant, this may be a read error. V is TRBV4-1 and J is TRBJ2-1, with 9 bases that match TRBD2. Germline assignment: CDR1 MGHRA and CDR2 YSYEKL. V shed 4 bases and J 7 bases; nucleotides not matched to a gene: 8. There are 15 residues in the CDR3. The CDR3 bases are TGCGCCAGCAGCCCCGGACTAGCGAGGCCGAATGAGCAGTTCTTC. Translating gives CASSPGLARPNEQFF.

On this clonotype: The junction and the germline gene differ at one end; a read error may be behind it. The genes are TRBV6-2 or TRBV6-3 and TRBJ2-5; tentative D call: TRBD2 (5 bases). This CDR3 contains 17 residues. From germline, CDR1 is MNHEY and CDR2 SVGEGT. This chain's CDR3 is CACSYHIGGWAQETQYF. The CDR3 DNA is TGTGCCTGCAGTTACCATATAGGAGGATGGGCCCAAGAGACCCAGTACTTC.

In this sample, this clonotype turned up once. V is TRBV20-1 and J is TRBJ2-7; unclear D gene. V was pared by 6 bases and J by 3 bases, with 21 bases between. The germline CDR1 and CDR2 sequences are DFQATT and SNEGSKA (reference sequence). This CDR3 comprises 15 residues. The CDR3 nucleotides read TGCAGTGCCCGATGGGCGGCCCAGGCGGACTACGAGCAGTACTTC. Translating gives CSARWAAQADYEQYF.

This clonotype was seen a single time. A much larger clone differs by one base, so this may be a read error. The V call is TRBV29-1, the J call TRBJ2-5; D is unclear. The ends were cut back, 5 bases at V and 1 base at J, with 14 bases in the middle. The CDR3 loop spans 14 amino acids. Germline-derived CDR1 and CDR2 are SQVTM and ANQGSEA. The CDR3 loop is CSVQYRRAQETQYF. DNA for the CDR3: TGCAGCGTTCAATACCGGAGAGCCCAAGAGACCCAGTACTTC. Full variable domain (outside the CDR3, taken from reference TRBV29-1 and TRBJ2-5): SAVISQKPSRDICQRGTSLTIQCQVDSQVTMMFWYRQQPGQSLTLIATANQGSEATYESGFVIDKFPISRPNLTFSTLTVSNMSPEDSSIYLCSVQYRRAQETQYFGPGTRLLVL.

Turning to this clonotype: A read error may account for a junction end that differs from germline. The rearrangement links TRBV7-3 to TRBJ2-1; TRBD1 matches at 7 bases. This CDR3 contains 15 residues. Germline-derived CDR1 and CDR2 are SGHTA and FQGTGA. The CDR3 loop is CASTLRQGVYNEQFF. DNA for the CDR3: TGTGCCAGCACCTTAAGACAGGGAGTCTACAATGAGCAGTTCTTC.

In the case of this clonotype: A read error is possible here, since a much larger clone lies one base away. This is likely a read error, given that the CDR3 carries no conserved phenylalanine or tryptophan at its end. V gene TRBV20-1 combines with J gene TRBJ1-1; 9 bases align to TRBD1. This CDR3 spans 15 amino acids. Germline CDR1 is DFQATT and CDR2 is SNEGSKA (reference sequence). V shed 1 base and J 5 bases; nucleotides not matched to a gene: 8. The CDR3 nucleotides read TGCAGTGCTAGAGGGGGCGGGACAGGGAGAACTGAAGCTTTCCTT. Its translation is CSARGGGTGRTEAFL.